The rows below give T cell receptor beta chains drawn from one sample of a study of blood T cell repertoires in COVID-19. TCRdb's table, derived via immunoSEQ multiplex PCR, lists solely in-frame clones and lacks some. The sample holds over 20,000 clones, roughly 90% seen once. Sequenced sample: peripheral blood. The receptors were sampled from a human donor in a cohort sampled during active COVID-19. Both conserved end residues are part of each CDR3. The D gene is left open where the match is weak. The size of a clone is reported for some rows only, either as once, few or many, or as a class for expanded clones.

d_gene	v_gene	j_gene	abundance	CDR3nt	CDR3aa
-	TRBV30	TRBJ2-3	-	TGTGCCTGGAGTGTCGGTGCATGGGATACGCAGTATTTT	CAWSVGAWDTQYF
TRBD1	TRBV5-1	TRBJ1-4	-	TGCGCCAGCAGCTTGGGGACAGGGGTTAATGAAAAACTGTTTTTT	CASSLGTGVNEKLFF
-	TRBV4-1	TRBJ2-5	-	TGCGCCAGCAGCCAAGAAACCGGGGAAGAGACCCAGTACTTC	CASSQETGEETQYF
-	TRBV11-2	TRBJ2-7	-	TGTGCCAGCAGCTTAAAATGGGGGGCCTACGAGCAGTACTTC	CASSLKWGAYEQYF
-	TRBV2	TRBJ2-7	-	TGTGCCAGCAGTAGAGGACAGTCCTACGAGCAGTACTTC	CASSRGQSYEQYF
TRBD2	TRBV7-6	TRBJ2-7	-	TGTGCCAGCAGCCCGACTAGCGGGAGTAGGTACGAGCAGTACTTC	CASSPTSGSRYEQYF
TRBD2	TRBV6-6	TRBJ2-7	once	TGTGCCAGCAGTTCCCCGACTAGCGGGACTTACGAGCAGTACTTC	CASSSPTSGTYEQYF
-	TRBV27	TRBJ2-1	-	TGTGCCAGCAGTTTATCGAGGGATCGCTGGCAGTTCTTC	CASSLSRDRWQFF
-	TRBV5-6	TRBJ2-7	-	TGTGCCAGCAGCTTGTCTAGCTACGAGCAGTACTTC	CASSLSSYEQYF
TRBD1	TRBV30	TRBJ1-2	-	TGTGCCTGGAGTTTGTGGCAGGGGGCTCCCTATGGCTACACCTTC	CAWSLWQGAPYGYTF
-	TRBV5-1	TRBJ2-1	-	TGCGCCAGCAGCTTGCTGAGGGAACCTCTCTACAATGAGCAGTTCTTC	CASSLLREPLYNEQFF
-	TRBV5-1	TRBJ2-7	-	TGCGCCAGCAGCCCGGCGTCGGGGACCTACGAGCAGTACTTC	CASSPASGTYEQYF
-	TRBV27	TRBJ1-2	medium-sized	TGTGCCAGCAGTCCTTCTCGGGCAGGGGCTGGCTACACCTTC	CASSPSRAGAGYTF
-	TRBV5-4	TRBJ2-7	-	TGTGCCAGCAGCTTGGGCAGAGATACTAGCTACGAGCAGTACTTC	CASSLGRDTSYEQYF
TRBD1	TRBV3-1/TRBV3-2	TRBJ2-7	-	TGTGCCAGCAGCCTCCCGGGACAGGGGACCCAGGAGCAGTACTTC	CASSLPGQGTQEQYF
-	TRBV6-5	TRBJ1-2	-	TGTGCCAGCAGACGCACGAGCGGTGGCTACACCTTC	CASRRTSGGYTF
-	TRBV5-5	TRBJ1-2	few	TGTGCCAGCAGCTTCGCACTAGACTATGGCTACACCTTC	CASSFALDYGYTF
-	TRBV30	TRBJ1-1	-	TGTGCCTGGAGTGAAACAGGGATTAGAAACACTGAAGCTTTCTTT	CAWSETGIRNTEAFF
-	TRBV29-1	TRBJ2-7	once	TGCAGCGTTGTAAACTCCTACGAGCAGTACTTC	CSVVNSYEQYF
TRBD1	TRBV7-9	TRBJ1-4	-	TGTGCCAGCAGCCCGGGACAGACCTTTAATGAAAAACTGTTTTTT	CASSPGQTFNEKLFF
TRBD2	TRBV27	TRBJ2-7	once	TGTGCCAGCAGTTTAGGCGGGAGGAACGAGCAGTACTTC	CASSLGGRNEQYF
-	TRBV29-1	TRBJ1-2	-	TGCAGCGTGGAGAGGTATGGCTACACCTTC	CSVERYGYTF
TRBD1	TRBV19	TRBJ1-1	once	TGTGCCAGTAAGGGACAGCCGAACACTGAAGCTTTCTTT	CASKGQPNTEAFF
-	TRBV10-3	TRBJ2-7	once	TGTGCCATCAGTGAGCAGGGACAGGGGAATAGCGGGAGAAACGAGCAGTACTTC	CAISEQGQGNSGRNEQYF